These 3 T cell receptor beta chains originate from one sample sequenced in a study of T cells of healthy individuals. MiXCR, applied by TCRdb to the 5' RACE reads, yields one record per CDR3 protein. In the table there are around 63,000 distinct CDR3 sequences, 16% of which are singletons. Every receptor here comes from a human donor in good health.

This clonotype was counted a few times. The CDR3 loop is CASSKRGGGEQFF. CDR3 nucleotide sequence: TGCGCCAGCAGCAAAAGGGGTGGGGGTGAGCAGTTCTTC. The chain carries TRBV4-1 and TRBJ2-1, with D possibly called TRBD1 or TRBD2 (5 bases each). The length of the CDR3 is 13 residues. The germline V and J ends were trimmed by 5 bases and 9 bases, with 14 bases remaining between them. Germline values: CDR1 MGHRA, CDR2 YSYEKL.

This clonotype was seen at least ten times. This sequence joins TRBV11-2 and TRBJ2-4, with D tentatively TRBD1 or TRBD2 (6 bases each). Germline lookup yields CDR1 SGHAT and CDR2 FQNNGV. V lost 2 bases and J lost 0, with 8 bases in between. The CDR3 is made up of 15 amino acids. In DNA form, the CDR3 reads TGTGCCAGCAGCTTAAAGGGGGGAGCCAAAAACATTCAGTACTTC. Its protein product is CASSLKGGAKNIQYF.

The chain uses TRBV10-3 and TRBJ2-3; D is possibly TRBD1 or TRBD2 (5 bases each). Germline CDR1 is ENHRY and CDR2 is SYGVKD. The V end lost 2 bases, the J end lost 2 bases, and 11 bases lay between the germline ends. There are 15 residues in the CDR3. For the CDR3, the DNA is TGTGCCATCAGTGAGATTGGGGGTGTCACAGATACGCAGTATTTT. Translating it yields CAISEIGGVTDTQYF.